This note documents a single TCR beta chain sequence. What antigen it recognizes has not been identified. No base quality values were provided; no much bigger clone lies one nucleotide off. This sample is drawn from a study of cytomegalovirus exposure and HLA in healthy donors (dated by TCRdb to about 2017). Background on the whole study: According to an earlier analysis of 587 of the donors, about 179 million T cells yielded 90 million to 130 million unique TCR beta sequences and roughly 280 Gb of sequence data. About 320 gigabases of sequencing data and some 85 million unique TCR sequences were included in an early release covering roughly 600 HLA-typed donors. Of the roughly 400 genotyped donors, 81% fell in the genetic ancestry cluster associated with self-reported Caucasian donors. The aim of the study was to test whether cataloging public T cell receptors could identify signatures of past pathogen exposure. The T cell repertoires of about 700 subjects were profiled by immunosequencing and related to cytomegalovirus serostatus. Along with the approximately 700-subject first cohort, a separate validation cohort of over a hundred different subjects was used. The study combined high-throughput TCR immunosequencing, statistical association of individual TCRs with disease status, and machine learning to predict cytomegalovirus infection status. In a later analysis, previously published TCR beta repertoires from 666 donors were re-analyzed and high-resolution HLA genotyping was added so that TCR occurrence patterns could be studied. Rather than drawing on any new phenotypic data, the later analysis identified candidate immune exposures from TCR beta sequences and the way those sequences occurred across donors. An earlier analysis of some 500 of the donors used high-throughput TCR beta sequencing to judge whether each TCR beta V gene segment behaved as functional or pseudogenic. Donor age, sex, ethnicity and CMV serostatus were collected together with the repertoire data. A later genetic analysis took genome-wide SNP genotypes for about 55% of the 666 donors and used that subset as a discovery cohort. All discovery cohort repertoires had been generated on a single sequencing platform. Both class I and class II loci were covered by HLA typing, at four-digit resolution. Typing coverage varied by locus: about 620-640 donors for A, B, C, DRB1 and DQB1; around 560 for DQA1; some 610 for DPA1; fewer than 480 for DPB1. Roughly five DR-DQ haplotypes were handled as single units for association and clustering because linkage in the cohort was strong. Among roughly 400 genotyped donors of the cohort, an average of 235,054 unique TCR beta nucleotide sequences were sequenced per donor, around 20% of them non-productive. Beyond this particular receptor, the publication reports: According to a later analysis, most CMV-associated TCR beta chains appeared to be HLA-restricted, and the HLA associations seemed to be driven largely by CMV exposure. Specific HLA alleles were associated with 16,951 TCR beta sequences at a false discovery rate of 0.05 in a later analysis. A cluster of highly shared sequence variants was judged likely to be a technical artifact of the sequencing pipeline. In both the original and validation cohorts, the classifier was reported to diagnose cytomegalovirus status with high specificity and sensitivity. A later genetic analysis associated a missense DCLRE1C variant with V-gene and J-gene trimming of TCR beta chains, and an independent cohort replicated the association. Broadly in line with IMGT annotations, most TCR beta V segments showed up in productive rearrangements about 87% or about 30% of the time in an earlier analysis of around 600 of the donors. According to a later analysis, parvovirus B19, influenza, CMV and Epstein-Barr virus appeared linked to several top co-occurrence clusters. Assigning TCR associations to individual alleles was difficult when HLA alleles, especially DR and DQ, strongly co-occurred. The authors suggested that the approach could potentially be generalized to other disease states and immunological phenotypes. Because counts were too low, about 15 rarely observed V segments, including chromosome 9 orphons, were left out of the earlier analysis of over 550 of the donors. While some public TCRs were present in many individuals, most TCR sequences turned up only very rarely across donors. A further reported finding was that TCR beta sequences accurately predicted the HLA-A and HLA-B alleles for most subjects in the first cohort. According to a later analysis, TCR association rates differed among HLA loci, with DRB1 alleles showing the most associated TCRs and HLA-C alleles showing the fewest. In this cohort, only TCR beta chains were sequenced, and detectable features were limited by the absence of alpha or paired-chain data. Some IMGT-functional V segments, including TRBV6-2 and TRBV6-3, could not be distinguished by the 87-base-pair reads and were therefore excluded. Roughly uniform sequencing depth across donors was assumed in presence/absence analyses, although this assumption may not hold. According to a later genetic analysis, donors in an Asian-associated ancestry cluster had fewer N-insertions in productive TCRs than the approximately 700-donor mean. Compared with equally common non-associated chains, HLA-associated TCR beta chains in a later analysis were more clonally expanded and had lower generation probabilities. A few of the identified cytomegalovirus-associated TCR beta chains were confirmed in vitro to be specific for cytomegalovirus antigens. Because HLA typing was missing for some donors at each locus, association tests included only the typed subset. Correlated functional status among segregating V segments might reflect linkage disequilibrium, but an unknown experimental factor could not be ruled out. For the cohort, immune exposure information was limited to CMV serostatus. In the study, some 180 TCR beta chains were listed as associated with cytomegalovirus.

V and J are trimmed by 3 bases and 1 base, and the gene matches miss 0 bases of the junction. Reading from cysteine to phenylalanine, the CDR3 counts 13 amino acids. Left in the record is the CDR3 DNA by itself, 39 bases read in frame from the first base. CDR1 and CDR2 were assigned from the germline V gene (reference sequence) as MNHEY and SMNVEV. The cohort was made up of several hundred healthy bone marrow donors. All cohort members were sampled while nominally healthy, although unrecorded immune exposures were likely present. The donor was CMV seropositive and was included in the group of 250 to 350 seropositive cohort members. Each donor provided a peripheral blood sample, and peripheral blood mononuclear cells were used for TCR beta sequencing. Genomic DNA was extracted from the blood cell samples with the Qiagen DNeasy Blood Extraction Kit. The library came from the immunoSEQ multiplex PCR assay. For the multiplex PCR, a mixture combining 60 forward primers for TCR Vbeta segments and 13 reverse primers for TCR Jbeta segments was used. A multiplex PCR assay on genomic DNA amplified the CDR3 region of rearranged TCR beta genes. The Illumina HiSeq System was used to sequence the amplified TCR beta libraries as 87-base-pair reads. For the original study's pipeline: A later analysis tallied roughly 80 million unique TCR beta chains across the 660 or so repertoires, and about 10 million of those chains were shared by two or more donors. Raw reads were error-corrected and collapsed into unique sequences with a nearest-neighbor algorithm that merged closely related sequences to remove PCR and sequencing errors. CDR3 sequences were aligned to IMGT reference sequences to assign V, D and J gene segments. Each retained sequence needed at least a six-nucleotide match to both a V gene segment and a J gene segment. Rearrangements were called productive when the CDR3 lacked stop codons and stayed in frame with V and J; all others were non-productive. CDR3 was defined by IMGT convention, running from the second conserved V-encoded cysteine to the conserved J-encoded phenylalanine. Sequences without an unambiguous match to a single V gene segment were excluded from the earlier analysis of a few hundred of the donors. In an earlier analysis of several hundred of the donors, V segments were called functional above 56.7% productive rearrangements and were called segregating when the between-donor standard deviation exceeded 5%. A statistical classification framework was built for diagnosing cytomegalovirus status from the catalog of TCR beta chain sequences. A later analysis assigned V and J genes by comparing TCR nucleotide sequences with IMGT/GENE-DB human TR gene sequences. Using the TCRdist pipeline, a later analysis assigned CDR3 sequences along with most-parsimonious VDJ recombination scenarios. A later analysis defined each TCR beta chain by its CDR3 amino acid sequence plus V-gene family, and excluded reads lacking a unique V-gene family. In a later analysis, 450 to 600 highly shared, low-generation-probability nucleotide sequences were removed to address suspected cross-contamination and a sequencing artifact. For each public chain, a later analysis derived a clonal expansion index from normalized ranks of inferred template counts within each repertoire. In a later analysis, generation probabilities were computed with a VDJ recombination model fitted to out-of-frame rearrangements, and the resulting probabilities were checked against IGoR. In a later analysis, hypergeometric tests were used to score TCR-TCR, TCR-HLA and TCR-CMV co-occurrence, with a repertoire-size bias correction applied to TCR pairs. A later analysis estimated false discovery rates by permuting HLA or CMV assignments 20 times. A later analysis grouped co-occurring TCRs with DBSCAN, adding TCRdist sequence similarity when clustering within HLA-allele-positive subsets. Co-occurrence clustering excluded repertoires with fewer than 30,000 or more than 120,000 public chains, plus five with anomalous nucleotide sharing. The clones in this table, taken by TCRdb from immuneACCESS, are in-frame only. Not every clone is retained; where verified, under half of the shortfall comes from an unresolved V gene, and the cause of the rest is unknown. V and J calls plus clone size are reproduced from that table; the DNA served to infer D and trimming. Across this sample there are around 91,000 clones, with around nine tenths seen only once. The biggest ten clones account for approximately 10% of the sample.

The TCR sequence derives from a man under 40 in good health and CMV-seropositive. The source material was PBMCs. The rearranged chain carries TRBV27 and TRBJ2-7; 7 middle bases align to TRBD1. The CDR3: CASSLDRSYEQYF. DNA sequence: TGTGCCAGCAGTTTGGACAGGTCCTACGAGCAGTACTTC.